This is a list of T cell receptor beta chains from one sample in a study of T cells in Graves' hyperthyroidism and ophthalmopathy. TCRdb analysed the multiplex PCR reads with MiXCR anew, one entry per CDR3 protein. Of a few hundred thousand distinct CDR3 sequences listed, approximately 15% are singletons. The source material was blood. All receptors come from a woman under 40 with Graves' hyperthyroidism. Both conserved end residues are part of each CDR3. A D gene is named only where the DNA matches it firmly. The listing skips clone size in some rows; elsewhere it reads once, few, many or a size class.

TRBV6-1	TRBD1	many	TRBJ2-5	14	CASSRGTGEETQYF	TGTGCCAGCAGTCGCGGGACAGGGGAAGAGACCCAGTACTTC
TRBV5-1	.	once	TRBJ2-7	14	CASTPGKNSYEQYF	TGTGCCAGCACCCCAGGGAAAAACTCCTACGAGCAGTACTTC
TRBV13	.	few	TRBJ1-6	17	CASSTNRNYVGNSPLHF	TGTGCCAGCAGCACTAACCGAAATTACGTGGGTAATTCACCCCTCCACTTT
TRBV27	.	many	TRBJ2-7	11	CASQAGPEQYF	TGTGCCAGCCAAGCGGGTCCCGAGCAGTACTTC
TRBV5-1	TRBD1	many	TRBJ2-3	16	CASSFSRTGAPDTQYF	TGCGCCAGCAGCTTCTCCCGGACAGGGGCTCCAGATACGCAGTATTTT
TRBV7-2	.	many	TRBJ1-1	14	CASSRRRLDTEAFF	TGTGCCAGCAGCAGGAGGCGTCTGGACACTGAAGCTTTCTTT
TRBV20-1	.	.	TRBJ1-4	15	CSARAPAGKNEKLFF	TGCAGTGCTAGGGCCCCCGCCGGGAAGAATGAAAAACTGTTTTTT
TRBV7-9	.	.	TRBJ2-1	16	CASSLGGSFSYNEQFF	TGTGCCAGCAGCTTAGGTGGGAGTTTCTCCTACAATGAGCAGTTCTTC
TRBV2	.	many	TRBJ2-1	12	CALVGRVSEQFF	TGTGCCCTAGTCGGGAGAGTAAGTGAGCAGTTCTTC
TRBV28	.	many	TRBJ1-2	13	CASSQDEGYGYTF	TGTGCCAGCAGTCAGGATGAGGGCTATGGCTACACCTTC
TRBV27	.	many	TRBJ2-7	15	CASSLYGLPSYEQYF	TGTGCCAGCAGTTTATATGGCCTCCCGTCCTACGAGCAGTACTTC
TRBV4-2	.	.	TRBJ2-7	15	CASSQDPTQHDEQYF	TGTGCCAGCAGCCAAGATCCTACCCAGCACGACGAGCAGTACTTC
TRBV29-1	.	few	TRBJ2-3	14	CSVDGFGYTDTQYF	TGCAGCGTTGACGGGTTCGGATACACAGATACGCAGTATTTT
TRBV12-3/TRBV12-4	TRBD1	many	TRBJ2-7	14	CASREGQDSYEQYF	TGTGCCAGCAGAGAAGGACAGGACTCCTACGAGCAGTACTTC
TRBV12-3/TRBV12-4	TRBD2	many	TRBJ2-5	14	CASLRSGGQETQYF	TGTGCCAGCCTACGTAGCGGGGGACAAGAGACCCAGTACTTC
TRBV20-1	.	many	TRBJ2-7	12	CSARGNSYEQYF	TGCAGTGCTAGAGGGAACTCCTACGAGCAGTACTTC
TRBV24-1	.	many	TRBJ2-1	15	CATSVIGGTYNEQFF	TGTGCCACCAGTGTAATCGGCGGGACATACAATGAGCAGTTCTTC
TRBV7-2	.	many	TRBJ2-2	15	CASSLRRANTGELFF	TGTGCCAGCAGCTTACGACGGGCGAACACCGGGGAGCTGTTTTTT
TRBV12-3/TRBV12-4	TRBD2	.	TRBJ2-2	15	CAGSFILADTGELFF	TGTGCCGGCAGTTTCATACTAGCGGACACCGGGGAGCTGTTTTTT
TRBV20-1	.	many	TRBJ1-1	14	CSARNPGSTTEAFF	TGCAGTGCTAGAAACCCGGGCTCGACCACTGAAGCTTTCTTT
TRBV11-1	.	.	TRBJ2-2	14	CASSRRVNTGELFF	TGTGCCAGCAGCCGGAGGGTGAACACCGGGGAGCTGTTTTTT
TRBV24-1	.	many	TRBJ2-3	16	CATSDLGQGLTDTQYF	TGTGCCACCAGTGATTTGGGGCAGGGGTTGACAGATACGCAGTATTTT
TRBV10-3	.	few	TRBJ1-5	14	CAISAGQLNQPQHF	TGTGCCATTAGCGCAGGACAGCTCAATCAGCCCCAGCATTTT
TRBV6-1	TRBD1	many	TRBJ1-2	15	CASSIRGQADYGYTF	TGTGCCAGCAGCATACGAGGACAGGCCGACTATGGCTACACCTTC
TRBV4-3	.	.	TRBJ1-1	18	CASSQDPPAGTRHIGAFF	TGCGCCAGCAGCCAAGATCCACCGGCCGGGACACGGCATATTGGAGCTTTCTTT
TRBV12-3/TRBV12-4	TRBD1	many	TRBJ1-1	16	CASSYRGQGTNTEAFF	TGTGCCAGCAGTTATCGAGGACAGGGGACGAACACTGAAGCTTTCTTT
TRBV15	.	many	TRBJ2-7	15	CATSKIRNPSDEQYF	TGTGCCACCAGCAAAATCAGGAACCCGAGTGACGAGCAGTACTTC
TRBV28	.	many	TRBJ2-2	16	CASSLGGGRSTGELFF	TGTGCCAGCAGTTTAGGGGGCGGGAGAAGCACCGGGGAGCTGTTTTTT
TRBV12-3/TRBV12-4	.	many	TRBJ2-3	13	CASSREGTDTQYF	TGTGCCAGCAGCAGGGAAGGCACAGATACGCAGTATTTT
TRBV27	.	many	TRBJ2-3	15	CASSHRDPFSDTQYF	TGTGCCAGCAGTCACCGGGACCCCTTCTCAGATACGCAGTATTTT
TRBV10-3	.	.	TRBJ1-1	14	CAISGGRGLGEAFF	TGTGCCATCAGTGGAGGTCGAGGGCTCGGTGAAGCTTTCTTT
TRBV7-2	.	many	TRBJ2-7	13	CASSLAVAREQYF	TGTGCCAGCAGCTTAGCGGTAGCCCGCGAGCAGTACTTC
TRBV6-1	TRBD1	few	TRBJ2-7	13	CASSRTGESEQYF	TGTGCCAGCAGTCGGACAGGGGAAAGCGAGCAGTACTTC
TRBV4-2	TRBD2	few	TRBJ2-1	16	CASSQGFREVDSGQFF	TGTGCCAGCAGCCAAGGTTTTCGGGAGGTTGATTCCGGGCAGTTCTTC
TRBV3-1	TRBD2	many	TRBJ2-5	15	CASSRRTSGEETQYF	TGTGCCAGCAGCCGGCGGACTAGCGGGGAAGAGACCCAGTACTTC
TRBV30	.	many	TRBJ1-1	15	CAWSVLTVMNTEAFF	TGTGCCTGGAGTGTATTGACAGTCATGAACACTGAAGCTTTCTTT
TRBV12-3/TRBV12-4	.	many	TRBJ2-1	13	CASIGGMVDEQFF	TGTGCCAGCATTGGCGGGATGGTTGATGAGCAGTTCTTC